This paragraph covers one T cell receptor (beta chain) sequence. The method was immunoSEQ multiplex PCR; TCRdb's version includes in-frame clones alone and lacks a portion of them. The sample consists of 150,000 or so clones, roughly 89% of them appearing once. This entry is derived from a study of control samples from healthy donors and cancer patients. Germline assignment: CDR1 SGHRS and CDR2 YFSETQ. V was trimmed by 1 base and J by 1 base, leaving 14 bases between them. The CDR3 sequence is 17 residues long. This sequence originates from a man younger than 40 in good health. The gene calls are TRBV5-1 and TRBJ2-2; D may correspond to TRBD1 or TRBD2 (5 bases each). The sequencing input was blood. The CDR3 protein is CASSLSPGPMNTGELFF. Here the CDR3 DNA reads TGCGCCAGCAGCTTGTCACCGGGACCGATGAACACCGGGGAGCTGTTTTTT.